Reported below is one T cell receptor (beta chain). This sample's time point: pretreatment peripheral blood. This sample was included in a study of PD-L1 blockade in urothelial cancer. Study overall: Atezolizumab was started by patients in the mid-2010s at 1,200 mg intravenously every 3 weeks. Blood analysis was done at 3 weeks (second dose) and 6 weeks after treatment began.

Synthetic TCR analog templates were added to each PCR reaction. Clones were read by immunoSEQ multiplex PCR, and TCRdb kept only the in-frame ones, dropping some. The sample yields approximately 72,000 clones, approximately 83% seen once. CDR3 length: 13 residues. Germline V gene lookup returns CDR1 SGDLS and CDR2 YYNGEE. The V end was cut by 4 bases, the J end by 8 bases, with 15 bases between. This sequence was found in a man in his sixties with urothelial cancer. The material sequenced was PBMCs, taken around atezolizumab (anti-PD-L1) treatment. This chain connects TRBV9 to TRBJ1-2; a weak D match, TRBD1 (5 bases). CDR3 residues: CASSPGGLVGYTF. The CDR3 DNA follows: TGTGCCAGCAGCCCCGGGGGGTTAGTGGGCTACACCTTC.